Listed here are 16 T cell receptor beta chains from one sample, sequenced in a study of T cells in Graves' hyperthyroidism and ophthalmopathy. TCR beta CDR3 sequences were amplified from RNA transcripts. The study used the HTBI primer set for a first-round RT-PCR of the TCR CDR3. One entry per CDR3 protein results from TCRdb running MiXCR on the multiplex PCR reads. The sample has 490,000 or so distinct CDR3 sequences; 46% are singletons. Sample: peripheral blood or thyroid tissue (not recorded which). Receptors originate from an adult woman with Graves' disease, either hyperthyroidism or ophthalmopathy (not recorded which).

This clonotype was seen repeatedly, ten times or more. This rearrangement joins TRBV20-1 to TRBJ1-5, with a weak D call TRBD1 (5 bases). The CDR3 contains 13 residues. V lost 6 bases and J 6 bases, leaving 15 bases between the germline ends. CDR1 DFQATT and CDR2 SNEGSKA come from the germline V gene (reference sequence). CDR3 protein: CSAARQPGQPQHF. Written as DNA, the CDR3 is TGCAGTGCAGCCAGACAGCCGGGTCAGCCCCAGCATTTT.

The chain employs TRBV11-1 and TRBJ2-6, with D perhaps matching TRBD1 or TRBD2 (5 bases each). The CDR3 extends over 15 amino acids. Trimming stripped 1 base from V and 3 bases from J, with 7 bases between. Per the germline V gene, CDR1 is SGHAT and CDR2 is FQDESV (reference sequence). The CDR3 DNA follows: TGTGCCAGCAGCTTAGGGGGGATTGGGGCCAACGTCCTGACTTTC. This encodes CASSLGGIGANVLTF.

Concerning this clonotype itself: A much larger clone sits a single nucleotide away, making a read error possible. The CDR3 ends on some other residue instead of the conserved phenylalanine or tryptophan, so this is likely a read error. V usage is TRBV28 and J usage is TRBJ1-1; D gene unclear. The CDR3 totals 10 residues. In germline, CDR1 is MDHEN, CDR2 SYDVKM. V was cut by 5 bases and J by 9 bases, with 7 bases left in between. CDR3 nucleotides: TGTGCCAGCAGTCACCTCCAAGCTTTCCTT. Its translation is CASSHLQAFL.

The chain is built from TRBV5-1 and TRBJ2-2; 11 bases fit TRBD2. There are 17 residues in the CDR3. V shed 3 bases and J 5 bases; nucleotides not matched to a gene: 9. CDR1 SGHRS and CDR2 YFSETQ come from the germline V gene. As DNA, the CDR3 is TGCGCCAGCAGCTCGCCTGGGCTAGCGGGAGGAACCGGGGAGCTGTTTTTT. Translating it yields CASSSPGLAGGTGELFF.

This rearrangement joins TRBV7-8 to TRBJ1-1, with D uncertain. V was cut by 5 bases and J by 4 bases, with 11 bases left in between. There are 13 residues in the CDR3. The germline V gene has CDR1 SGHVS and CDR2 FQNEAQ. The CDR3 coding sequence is TGTGCCAGCAGCGCAACCACCAGCACTGAAGCTTTCTTT. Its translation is CASSATTSTEAFF.

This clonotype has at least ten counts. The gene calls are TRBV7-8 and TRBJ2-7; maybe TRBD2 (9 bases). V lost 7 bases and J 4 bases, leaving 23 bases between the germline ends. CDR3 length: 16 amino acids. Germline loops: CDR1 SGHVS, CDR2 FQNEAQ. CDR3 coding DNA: TGTGCCAGCATCCAGGGGGCTAGCGGGACACCTTACGAGCAGTACTTC. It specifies CASIQGASGTPYEQYF.

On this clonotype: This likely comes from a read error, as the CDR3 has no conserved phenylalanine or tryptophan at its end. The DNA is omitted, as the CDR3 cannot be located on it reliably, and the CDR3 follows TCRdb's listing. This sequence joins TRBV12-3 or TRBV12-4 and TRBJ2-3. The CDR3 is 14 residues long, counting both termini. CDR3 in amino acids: CASSPSGSTDTQCL.

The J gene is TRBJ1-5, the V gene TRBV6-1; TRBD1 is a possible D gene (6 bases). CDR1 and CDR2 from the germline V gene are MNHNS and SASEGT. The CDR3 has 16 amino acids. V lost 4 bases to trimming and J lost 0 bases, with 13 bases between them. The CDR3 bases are TGTGCCAGCAGTGGCGTGGCAGGGGCTAGCAATCAGCCCCAGCATTTT. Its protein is CASSGVAGASNQPQHF.

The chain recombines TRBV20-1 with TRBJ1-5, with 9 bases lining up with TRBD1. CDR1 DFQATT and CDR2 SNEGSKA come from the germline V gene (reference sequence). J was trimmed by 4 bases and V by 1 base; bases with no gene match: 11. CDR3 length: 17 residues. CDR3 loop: CSARVPGQGFGNQPQHF. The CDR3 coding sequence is TGCAGTGCTAGAGTTCCGGGACAGGGTTTTGGAAATCAGCCCCAGCATTTT.

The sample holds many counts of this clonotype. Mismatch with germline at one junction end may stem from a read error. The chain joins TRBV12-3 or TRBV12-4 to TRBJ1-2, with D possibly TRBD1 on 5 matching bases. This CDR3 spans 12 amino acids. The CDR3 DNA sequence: TGTGCCAGCAGCTTAGGGGTCTATGGCTACACCTTC. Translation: CASSLGVYGYTF.

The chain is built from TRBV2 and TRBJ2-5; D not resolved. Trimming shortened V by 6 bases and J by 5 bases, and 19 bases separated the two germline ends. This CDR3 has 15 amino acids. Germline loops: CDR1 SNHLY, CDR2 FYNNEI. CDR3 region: CASRVSGLRLETQYF. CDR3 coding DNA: TGTGCCAGCAGAGTTAGTGGCTTGAGGCTGGAGACCCAGTACTTC.

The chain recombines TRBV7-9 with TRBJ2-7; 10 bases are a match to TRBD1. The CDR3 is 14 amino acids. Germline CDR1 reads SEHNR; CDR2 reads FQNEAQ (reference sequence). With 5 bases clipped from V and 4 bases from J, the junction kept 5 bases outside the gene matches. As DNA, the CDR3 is TGTGCCAGCAGCAGGGGGACAGGGGTTTACGAGCAGTACTTC. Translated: CASSRGTGVYEQYF.

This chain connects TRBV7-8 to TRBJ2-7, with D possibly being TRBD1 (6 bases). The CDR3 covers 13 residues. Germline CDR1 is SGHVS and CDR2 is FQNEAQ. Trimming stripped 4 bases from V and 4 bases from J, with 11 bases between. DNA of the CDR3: TGTGCCAGCAGCTCGGACAGAGTTTACGAGCAGTACTTC. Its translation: CASSSDRVYEQYF.

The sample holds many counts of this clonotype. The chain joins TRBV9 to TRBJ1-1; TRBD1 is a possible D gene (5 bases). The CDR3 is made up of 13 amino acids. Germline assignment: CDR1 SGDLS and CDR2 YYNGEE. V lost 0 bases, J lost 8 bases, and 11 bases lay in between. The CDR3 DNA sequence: TGTGCCAGCAGCGTAGGGGGCCGAGGGGAAGCTTTCTTT. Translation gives CASSVGGRGEAFF.

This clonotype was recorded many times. The CDR3 bases are TGCAGCGTTAGGGACGGAAGGGCTCCCTACGAGCAGTACTTC. Protein product: CSVRDGRAPYEQYF. The rearrangement joins TRBV29-1 to TRBJ2-7; D is perhaps TRBD1 or TRBD2 (5 bases each). This CDR3 comprises 14 residues. V gave up 5 bases and J gave up 2 bases, with 16 bases separating them. The germline V gene encodes CDR1 SQVTM and CDR2 ANQGSEA.

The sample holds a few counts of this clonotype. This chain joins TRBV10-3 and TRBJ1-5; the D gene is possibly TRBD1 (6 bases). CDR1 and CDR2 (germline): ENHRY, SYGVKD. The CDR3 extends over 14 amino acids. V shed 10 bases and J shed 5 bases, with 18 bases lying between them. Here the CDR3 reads CATAGAIFDQPQHF. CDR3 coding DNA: TGTGCCACCGCAGGGGCAATTTTCGATCAGCCCCAGCATTTT.